Listed here is a single TCR beta chain. The protocol was immunoSEQ multiplex PCR, while the TCRdb copy is restricted to in-frame clones and leaves out a portion. Here the sample spans 430,000 or so clones, roughly 90% being singletons. Trimming took 3 bases from V and 4 from J, leaving 17 bases between them. The CDR3 totals 16 residues. CDR1 SGHDN and CDR2 FVKESK come from the germline V gene. This study enrolled people aged 18 to 89 from about two dozen US geographic areas. Two consecutive negative NP/OP PCR tests, clearance, or resolved symptoms defined Cohort 3 recovery. The data were obtained in a study of blood T cell repertoires in COVID-19.

The receptor's source is a woman in her forties who had recovered from COVID-19. The chain carries TRBV14 and TRBJ2-3; D ambiguous. Sample: PBMCs or T cells enriched from blood (not recorded which). The CDR3 is CASSHLTPPEADTQYF. CDR3 in DNA: TGTGCCAGCAGCCACCTGACTCCCCCTGAGGCAGATACGCAGTATTTT. Combining the CDR3 with reference TRBV14 and TRBJ2-3 gives the whole variable domain EAGVTQFPSHSVIEKGQTVTLRCDPISGHDNLYWYRRVMGKEIKFLLHFVKESKQDESGMPNNRFLAERTGGTYSTLKVQPAELEDSGVYFCASSHLTPPEADTQYFGPGTRLTVL.